A single sample is the source of the 6 T cell receptor beta chains below, sequenced in a study of graft-versus-host responses after intestinal transplantation. Sequencing used immunoSEQ multiplex PCR; TCRdb keeps in-frame clones, though not all of them. The sample has around 33,000 clones; around 94% are singletons. This specimen consisted of PBMCs, obtained 16 days after intestinal transplant. The receptor source for this set is a human patient who received an intestinal transplant, so some T cells may come from the graft donor.

The chain combines TRBV30 with TRBJ2-1; 8 nucleotides match TRBD2. The CDR3 covers 15 residues. V dropped 3 bases and J dropped 7; count of bases not matched to a gene: 11. Germline values: CDR1 GTSNPN, CDR2 SVGIG (reference sequence). The DNA for the CDR3 is TGTGCCTGGAGGCTAGAGCGGGAGATTAAGAATGAGCAGTTCTTC. Amino acids: CAWRLEREIKNEQFF.

The V and J genes are TRBV15 and TRBJ1-1; no clear D gene. The CDR3 length is 15 residues. Germline V gives CDR1 LNHNV, CDR2 YYDKDF (reference sequence). The V end lost 3 bases, the J end lost 2 bases, and 13 bases lay between the germline ends. The CDR3 bases are TGTGCCACCAGCAGCACCGGGTCTCCCAACACTGAAGCTTTCTTT. Its translation is CATSSTGSPNTEAFF.

J is TRBJ2-4 and V is TRBV27; D assignment may be TRBD1 or TRBD2 (5 bases each). Trimming pared 5 bases from V and 8 bases from J, leaving 19 bases between. CDR3 length: 15 amino acids. The germline V gene has CDR1 MNHEY and CDR2 SMNVEV (reference sequence). Here the CDR3 reads CASSLGPRAHDIQYF. For the CDR3, the DNA is TGTGCCAGCAGTCTGGGACCGCGAGCGCACGACATTCAGTACTTC.

This clone was observed a few times. The CDR3 loop reads CASITGGIYYGYTF. In DNA form, the CDR3 reads TGTGCCAGCATTACGGGGGGGATCTACTATGGCTACACCTTC. The chain is built from TRBV2 and TRBJ1-2; D possibly corresponds to TRBD1 (5 bases). V dropped 7 bases and J dropped 3 bases, with 15 bases sitting between them. Germline-derived CDR1 and CDR2 are SNHLY and FYNNEI. The CDR3 consists of 14 residues.

V is TRBV11-2 and J is TRBJ2-3; weak D call: TRBD1 (5 bases). With 0 bases removed from V and 5 bases from J, the gap between germline ends came to 15 bases. This CDR3 has 16 residues. Germline V gives CDR1 SGHAT, CDR2 FQNNGV. The CDR3 here is CASSLELQGGEDTQYF. The CDR3 DNA sequence: TGTGCCAGCAGCTTAGAGCTCCAGGGTGGGGAAGATACGCAGTATTTT.

V is TRBV5-6 and J is TRBJ1-1; D remains ambiguous. V was shortened by 2 bases and J by 5 bases, with 7 bases between the two germline ends. This CDR3 comprises 12 residues. Germline values: CDR1 SGHDT, CDR2 YYEEEE. The CDR3 DNA is TGTGCCAGCAGCTTTTGGGCGACTGAAGCTTTCTTT. It codes for CASSFWATEAFF.